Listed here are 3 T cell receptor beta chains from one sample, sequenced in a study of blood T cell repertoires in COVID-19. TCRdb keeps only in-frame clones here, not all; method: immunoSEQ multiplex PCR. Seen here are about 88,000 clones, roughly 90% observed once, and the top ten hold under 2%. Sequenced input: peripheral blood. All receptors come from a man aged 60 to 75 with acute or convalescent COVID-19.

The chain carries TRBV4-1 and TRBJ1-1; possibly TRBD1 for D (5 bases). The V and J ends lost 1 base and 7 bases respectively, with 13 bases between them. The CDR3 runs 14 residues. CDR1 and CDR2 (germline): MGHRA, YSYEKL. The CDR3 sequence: CASSQVAQGFEAFF. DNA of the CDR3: TGCGCCAGCAGCCAAGTTGCGCAGGGATTTGAAGCTTTCTTT.

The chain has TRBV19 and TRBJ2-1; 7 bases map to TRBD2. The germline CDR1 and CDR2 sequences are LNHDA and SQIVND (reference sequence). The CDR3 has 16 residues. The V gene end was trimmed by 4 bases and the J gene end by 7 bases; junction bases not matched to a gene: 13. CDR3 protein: CASSKAGEATRNEQFF. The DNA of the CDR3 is TGTGCCAGTAGTAAGGCGGGAGAGGCAACGAGGAATGAGCAGTTCTTC.

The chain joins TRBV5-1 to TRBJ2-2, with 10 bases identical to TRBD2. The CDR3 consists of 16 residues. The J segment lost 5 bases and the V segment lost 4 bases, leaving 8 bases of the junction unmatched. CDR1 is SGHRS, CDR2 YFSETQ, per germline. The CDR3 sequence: CASSPGVAGGTGELFF. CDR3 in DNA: TGCGCCAGCAGCCCCGGGGTAGCGGGAGGTACCGGGGAGCTGTTTTTT.